The 11 T cell receptor beta chains below come from one sample, sequenced in a study of vaccination effects on CD4 cells after COVID-19 (dated by TCRdb to between 2021 and 2023). No antigen is known for these receptors. The ViraFEST assay stimulated PBMC with viral peptide pools and then used TCR sequencing to identify antigen-specific CD4+ T cell clonotypes by expansion. After around ten days of culture, CD4+ T cells were isolated with the EasySep CD4+ T cell isolation kit. None of the healthy vaccine recipients had a prior SARS-CoV-2 infection, which was confirmed by nucleocapsid antibody tests that came back negative both before and after vaccination. Receptor amplification or capture employed the immunoSEQ multiplex PCR assay. Entries here come from immuneACCESS through TCRdb and include only in-frame sequences with V and J called. Some clones fail to appear in such tables; in the studies checked, an unresolved V gene covers under half of the shortfall, and the cause of the remainder is unknown. The sample records about 54,000 clones, 55% to 75% of which are singletons. About 18% of the sample is taken by the ten largest.

Sample: CD4+ T cells from PBMCs cultured with SARS-CoV-2 spike peptides, taken before COVID-19 vaccination. The cell subset or site label corresponds to: SARS-CoV-2 spike overlapping peptide pool stimulation. The source is a human donor who received a COVID-19 vaccine.

The chain combines TRBV29-1 with TRBJ2-2; D unresolved. Germline lookup yields CDR1 SQVTM and CDR2 ANQGSEA. V shed 5 bases and J shed 8 bases, with 12 bases lying between them. The CDR3 has 12 amino acids. The CDR3 DNA sequence: TGCAGCGTTCGGGCGGAAGGGGGGGAGCTGTTTTTT. As protein: CSVRAEGGELFF.

The chain has TRBV5-5 and TRBJ2-7, with D unresolved. The length of the CDR3 is 12 residues. Germline V CDR1 and CDR2: SGHKS, YYEKEE (reference sequence). The V gene lost 4 bases and the J gene lost 1 base, with 6 bases spanning the gap. CDR3 region: CASSTESYEQYF. Written as DNA, the CDR3 is TGTGCCAGCAGCACGGAATCCTACGAGCAGTACTTC. The entire variable domain, with the rest obtained from reference TRBV5-5 and TRBJ2-7, is as follows: DAGVTQSPTHLIKTRGQQVTLRCSPISGHKSVSWYQQVLGQGPQFIFQYYEKEERGRGNFPDRFSARQFPNYSSELNVNALLLGDSALYLCASSTESYEQYFGPGTRLTVT.

This chain's CDR3 is CASSFPGGTGGVWEQYF. CDR3 nucleotides: TGTGCCAGCAGTTTCCCAGGGGGGACAGGGGGTGTGTGGGAGCAGTACTTC. The rearrangement uses TRBV28 and TRBJ2-7, with 11 bases fitting TRBD1. Germline CDR1 MDHEN, CDR2 SYDVKM. After removal of 3 bases from V and 7 bases from J, the junction contained 14 bases not matched to a gene. The CDR3 is made up of 17 amino acids.

The chain carries TRBV28 and TRBJ2-1; D is uncertain. The ends were cut back, 8 bases at V and 10 bases at J, with 12 bases in the middle. In germline, CDR1 is MDHEN, CDR2 SYDVKM. CDR3 size: 11 residues. Here the CDR3 reads CASGPRGEQFF. CDR3 sequence (DNA): TGTGCCAGCGGCCCCCGTGGGGAGCAGTTCTTC.

The gene calls are TRBV5-4 and TRBJ1-2; D perhaps matches TRBD1 (5 bases). V dropped 1 base and J dropped 0 bases, with 10 bases sitting between them. The CDR3 has 15 residues. The germline V gene encodes CDR1 SGHNT and CDR2 YYREEE (reference sequence). The CDR3 here is CASSLHAGSNYGYTF. CDR3 DNA sequence: TGTGCCAGCAGCTTGCATGCAGGGTCTAACTATGGCTACACCTTC.

This clone was seen a few times. The J gene is TRBJ1-1, the V gene TRBV5-8, with D uncertain. The CDR3 is 14 residues long. CDR1 is SGHTS and CDR2 is YDEGEE in the germline V gene. The germline V and J ends were trimmed by 4 bases and 0 bases, with 10 bases remaining between them. CDR3 sequence reads: CASSPWRMNTEAFF. As DNA, the CDR3 is TGTGCCAGCAGCCCGTGGCGGATGAACACTGAAGCTTTCTTT.

This chain connects TRBV7-9 to TRBJ1-1; D call uncertain. The CDR3 is 14 residues long. With 1 base removed from V and 0 bases from J, the gap between germline ends came to 6 bases. Germline CDR1 reads SEHNR; CDR2 reads FQNEAQ (reference sequence). The CDR3 is CASSLDGLNTEAFF. The CDR3 region has the DNA TGTGCCAGCAGCTTAGATGGCTTGAACACTGAAGCTTTCTTT.

The chain employs TRBV27 and TRBJ1-6; 9 bases fit TRBD1. CDR1 and CDR2 (germline): MNHEY, SMNVEV (reference sequence). The V gene end was trimmed by 6 bases and the J gene end by 7 bases; junction bases not matched to a gene: 7. This CDR3 has 15 amino acids. The CDR3, as DNA: TGTGCCAGCAGGTCACAGGGGGCGCGAAATTCACCCCTCCACTTT. Its protein is CASRSQGARNSPLHF.

The V gene is TRBV28, the J gene TRBJ1-5; 8 positions match TRBD1. The CDR3 totals 13 residues. The trim removed 7 bases at V and 9 bases at J, leaving 8 bases unmatched. Germline V gives CDR1 MDHEN, CDR2 SYDVKM. Here the CDR3 DNA reads TGTGCCAGCATCGTCGACAGGGGTCGGCCCCAGCATTTT. Protein product: CASIVDRGRPQHF.

The V gene is TRBV6-4, the J gene TRBJ2-1; D is possibly TRBD2 (6 bases). V was pared by 7 bases and J by 4 bases, with 20 bases between. CDR3 length: 16 amino acids. In germline, CDR1 is MRHNA, CDR2 SNTAGT. In DNA form, the CDR3 reads TGTGCCAGCACGCCGCCCCCGGGAGCCCCTTACAATGAGCAGTTCTTC. Protein: CASTPPPGAPYNEQFF.

The rearrangement joins TRBV21-1 to TRBJ2-7; TRBD1 is taken as the D call from the table, unchecked against the DNA. TRBV21-1 is a documented pseudogene. The CDR3 consists of 16 residues. CDR3: CASSKGCQGRAYEQYF. The CDR3 region has the DNA TGTGCCAGCAGCAAAGGCTGCCAGGGTCGCGCCTACGAGCAGTACTTC.